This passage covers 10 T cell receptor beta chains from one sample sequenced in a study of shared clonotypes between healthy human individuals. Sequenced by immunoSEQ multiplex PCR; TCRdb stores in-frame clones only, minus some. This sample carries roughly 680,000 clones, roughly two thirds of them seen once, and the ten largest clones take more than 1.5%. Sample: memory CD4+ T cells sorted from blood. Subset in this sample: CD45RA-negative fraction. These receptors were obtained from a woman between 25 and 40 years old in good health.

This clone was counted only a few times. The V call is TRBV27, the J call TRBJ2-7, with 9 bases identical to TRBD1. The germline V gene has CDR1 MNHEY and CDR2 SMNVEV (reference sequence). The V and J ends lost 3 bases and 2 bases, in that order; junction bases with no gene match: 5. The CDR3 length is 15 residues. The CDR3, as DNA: TGTGCCAGCAGTTTCTTGACAGGGGGAACCTACGAGCAGTACTTC. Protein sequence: CASSFLTGGTYEQYF.

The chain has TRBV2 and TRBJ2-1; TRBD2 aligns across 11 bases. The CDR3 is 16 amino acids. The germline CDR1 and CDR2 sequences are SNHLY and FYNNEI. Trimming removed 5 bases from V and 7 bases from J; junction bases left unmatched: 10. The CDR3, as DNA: TGTGCCAGCAGTTCACTAGCGGGAGTTTCTTCTAATGAGCAGTTCTTC. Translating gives CASSSLAGVSSNEQFF.

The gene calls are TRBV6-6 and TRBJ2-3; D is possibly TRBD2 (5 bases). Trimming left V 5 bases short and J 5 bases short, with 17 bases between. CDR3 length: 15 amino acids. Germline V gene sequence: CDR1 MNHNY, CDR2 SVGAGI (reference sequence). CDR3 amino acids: CASSAARARLDTQYF. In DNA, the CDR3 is TGTGCCAGCAGTGCGGCGAGGGCCCGTTTAGATACGCAGTATTTT.

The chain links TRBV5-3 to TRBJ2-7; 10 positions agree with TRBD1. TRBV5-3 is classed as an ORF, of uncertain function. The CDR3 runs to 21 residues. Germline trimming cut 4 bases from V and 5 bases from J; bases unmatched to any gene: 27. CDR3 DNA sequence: TGTGCCAGAAGCCCCTATCGTTGGGGACAGGGGAATTTGGAAGGTTTGGACGAGCAGTACTTC. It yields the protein CARSPYRWGQGNLEGLDEQYF.

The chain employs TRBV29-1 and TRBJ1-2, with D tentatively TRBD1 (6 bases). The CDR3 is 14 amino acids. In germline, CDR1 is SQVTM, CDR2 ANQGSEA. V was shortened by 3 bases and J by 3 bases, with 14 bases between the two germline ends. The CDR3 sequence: CSVDPQGSHYGYTF. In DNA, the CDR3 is TGCAGCGTTGATCCACAGGGTAGCCACTATGGCTACACCTTC.

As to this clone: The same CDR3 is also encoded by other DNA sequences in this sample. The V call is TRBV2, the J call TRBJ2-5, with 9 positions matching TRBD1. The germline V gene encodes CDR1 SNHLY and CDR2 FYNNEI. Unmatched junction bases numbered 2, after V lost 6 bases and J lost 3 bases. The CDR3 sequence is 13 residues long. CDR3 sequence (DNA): TGTGCCAGCAGCGGGGACAGGGAAGAGACCCAGTACTTC. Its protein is CASSGDREETQYF.

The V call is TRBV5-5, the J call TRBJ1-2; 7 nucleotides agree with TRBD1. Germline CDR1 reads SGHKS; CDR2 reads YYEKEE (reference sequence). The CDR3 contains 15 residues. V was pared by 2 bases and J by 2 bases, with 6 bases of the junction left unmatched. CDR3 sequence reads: CASSLPSGQNYGYTF. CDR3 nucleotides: TGTGCCAGCAGCTTACCGTCGGGACAGAACTATGGCTACACCTTC.

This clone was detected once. CDR3: CASKGGGSGANVLTF. DNA for the CDR3: TGTGCCAGTAAGGGAGGGGGCTCTGGGGCCAACGTCCTGACTTTC. The rearrangement uses TRBV19 and TRBJ2-6; D might be TRBD2 (7 bases). The CDR3 consists of 15 residues. Trimming left V 7 bases short and J 0 bases short, with 10 bases between. Germline V gene data show CDR1 as LNHDA and CDR2 as SQIVND (reference sequence).

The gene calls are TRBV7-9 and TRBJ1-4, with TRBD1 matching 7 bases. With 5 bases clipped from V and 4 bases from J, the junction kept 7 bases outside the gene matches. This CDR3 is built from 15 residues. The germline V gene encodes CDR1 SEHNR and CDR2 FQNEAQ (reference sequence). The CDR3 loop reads CASSANRGSNEKLFF. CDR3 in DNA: TGTGCCAGCAGCGCCAACAGGGGCAGTAATGAAAAACTGTTTTTT.

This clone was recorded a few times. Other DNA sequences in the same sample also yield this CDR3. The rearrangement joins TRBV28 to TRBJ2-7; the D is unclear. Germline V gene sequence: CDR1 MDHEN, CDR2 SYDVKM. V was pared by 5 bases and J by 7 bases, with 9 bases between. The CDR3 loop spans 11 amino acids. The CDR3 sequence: CASSLTREQYF. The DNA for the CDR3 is TGTGCCAGCAGTCTAACCCGTGAGCAGTACTTC.